The 4 T cell receptor beta chains below come from one sample, sequenced in a study of cytomegalovirus exposure and HLA in healthy donors. PCR amplification relied on 60 Vbeta primers (plus 13 Jbeta primers). Data came from immunoSEQ multiplex PCR; TCRdb stores just in-frame clones and leaves some out. The sample consists of fewer than 110,000 clones, roughly 71% of them appearing once. The sequenced sample was PBMCs. The receptors were sampled from a man aged 50 to 59 in good health and CMV-seronegative.

The chain recombines TRBV21-1 with TRBJ2-5; the table assigns TRBD1, which was not confirmed against the DNA. TRBV21-1 is tagged as a pseudogene. The CDR3 consists of 13 residues. The CDR3 reads CASSLTSRETQYF. CDR3 DNA sequence: TGTGCCAGCAGCTTGACCTCCAGGGAGACCCAGTACTTC.

The J gene is TRBJ1-2, the V gene TRBV18, with 7 positions matching TRBD1. Germline CDR1 and CDR2: KGHSH and LQKENI. V dropped 4 bases and J dropped 4; count of bases not matched to a gene: 12. CDR3 length equals 16 residues. CDR3 protein: CASSLILGGESYGYTF. Here the CDR3 DNA reads TGTGCCAGCTCACTAATCTTAGGGGGCGAATCCTATGGCTACACCTTC.

In this sample, this clone turned up a few times. The chain joins TRBV7-8 to TRBJ2-1, with 8 bases fitting TRBD2. The length of the CDR3 is 17 residues. Germline lookup yields CDR1 SGHVS and CDR2 FQNEAQ. After removal of 3 bases from V and 2 bases from J, the junction contained 9 bases not matched to a gene. CDR3 nucleotide sequence: TGTGCCAGCAGCTTGTTTAGCGGGGCCCAAGCCTACAATGAGCAGTTCTTC. Its translation is CASSLFSGAQAYNEQFF.

This clone showed up just a few times. The chain combines TRBV27 with TRBJ2-1; 10 positions match TRBD2. This CDR3 has 18 residues. V lost 1 base to trimming and J lost 0 bases; unmatched junction nucleotides: 6. Germline values: CDR1 MNHEY, CDR2 SMNVEV (reference sequence). Here the CDR3 reads CASSLLTSGASSYNEQFF. CDR3 DNA: TGTGCCAGCAGTTTATTAACTAGCGGGGCAAGCTCCTACAATGAGCAGTTCTTC.